This TCR beta chain was identified during a study of blood T cells in healthy people across ages (dated by TCRdb to the mid-2010s). Describing the broader study: Template switching captured roughly one uniquely barcoded TCR beta cDNA molecule per two T cells in model experiments. The donors were divided into four age groups: young (average around 17 years), middle-aged (over 35), aged (62) and long-lived (82). For two donors (one aged 18 to 29 and one aged 80 or older), the study analyzed two additional independent replicas of 1 million unique cDNA reads from the same blood draw. Using deep sequencing normalized with unique cDNA molecular identifiers, the study measured how TCR beta repertoire diversity changes with age. The study at large found these results: Observed TCR beta diversity correlated strongly with the percentage of naive T cells measured by flow cytometry. Because the CMV infection status of the donors was unknown, age-related changes in expanded clonotypes may potentially have been confounded. Compared with the aged group, the long-lived group had more naive CD4+ T cells, fewer expanded clones and increased TCR diversity, a pattern suggesting age selection. As age increased, observed TCR beta diversity per million T cells dropped in a roughly linear way, and a significant reduction was already evident by age around 41. Total diversity estimates from one million sequenced T cells were considered lower bounds and underestimates. Conclusive comparison of naive and antigen-experienced compartments was prevented by the profiling of bulk unsorted PBMCs.

Library preparation used 5' RACE. Sequencing relied on an Illumina HiSeq 2500. A second PCR of roughly 6 to 11 cycles was run with a J-beta primer mix and a sample-barcoded 5' primer. A unique molecular identifier was introduced onto each TCR beta cDNA molecule by a template-switch 5' adaptor carrying 12 random nucleotides. At least 2.5 million CDR3-containing paired-end reads were obtained from each sample. The Mint cDNA synthesis kit, primed by a TRBC-specific oligonucleotide, was used to synthesize first-strand cDNA from all RNA. After uracil-DNA glycosylase treatment, a first 18-cycle PCR used universal primers M1SS and BC2_uni_R on all cDNA. The original pipeline was this. Each sample was normalized by randomly selecting 1 million high-quality reads, each carrying a distinct molecular identifier. Instead of being binned into consensus sequences, reads that shared molecular identifiers were thrown out. MiTCR, with a Q25 quality threshold and the strictest error-elimination algorithm, was used for CDR3 identification, clonotype clustering and error correction. A nonparametric unseen species model using Euler transformation provided a lower-bound estimate of total TCR beta diversity. The raw public reads went through TCRdb reprocessing: fastp at Q25, MiXCR clone calling, in-frame beta chains kept. Rows matching on CDR3 protein sequence are summarized as one entry with the most common DNA and genes. The V and J calls reflect TCRdb's pipeline rather than the authors' work. This sample holds around 1,000,000 distinct CDR3 sequences; roughly a quarter were observed only once. The ten largest clones capture 0.65% to 0.95% of the sample.

Concerning this clonotype: The clone's antigen remains unknown. Base-call qualities are not available, and no considerably larger clone is one nucleotide away.

The donors were 40 or so Caucasian individuals from Russia, aged about 6 to 100 years, who were systemically healthy. Each donor gave ten milliliters of peripheral blood, collected into EDTA-treated Vacutainer tubes. PBMCs were isolated by Ficoll-Paque density-gradient centrifugation, with at least 7 million obtained per sample. Trizol reagent was used to extract total RNA from PBMCs, with at least 5 micrograms per sample. For every donor, an aliquot of PBMCs went through flow cytometry to measure the percentages of naive CD45RAhigh/CD27high T cells. Reading the germline V gene gives CDR1 ENHRY and CDR2 SYGVKD. The CDR3 goes from the cysteine to the phenylalanine over 14 residues. Of the read, only the CDR3 DNA is kept; its 42 bases are in frame from base 1. The germline V end is reduced by 8 bases and the J end by 4 bases; junction bases left unmatched: 10. This same sample was also part of a study on T cells of mothers and their children. The second study's paper adds: Nine systemically healthy Caucasian individuals, comprising three mothers and their six children, were included as donors. cDNA synthesis used all of the extracted RNA, with about 1.5 ug of RNA in each 15 ul reaction. In the second PCR, sample barcodes and 2-4 random nucleotides were introduced via the M1S primer. Over 9.5 million TCR beta CDR3 reads were obtained for each mother, and 2.5 million to 3 million reads were obtained for each child. TCR recombination output is similarly shaped by thymic selection in related and unrelated pairs, with a minor effect exerted by inherited differences. Normalized repertoire overlap in related mother-child pairs was always slightly higher than in unrelated mother-child pairs, but the difference was never significant. No persistent microchimeric T cell clones were detected, at a sensitivity of roughly 100 clones per million clonotypes. Deep NGS was used in the study to compare the TCR beta repertoires of mothers and children and to look for features that separate related mother-child pairs from unrelated individuals. The mean age was 40 +/- 4 years for the mothers and roughly 11 +/- 4 years for the children. Libraries were sequenced on Illumina HiSeq 2000 with 100+100 nt paired-end reads after adapter ligation with NEBNext reagents. Mother and child libraries were prepared a month apart and sequenced in separate runs to prevent cross-contamination. Each donor had between roughly 450,000 and 2,100,000 distinct TCR beta clonotypes identified. Naive TCR beta clonotypes were estimated from low-frequency clonotypes matched to each donor's FACS-determined naive share, without sorting.

This receptor was identified in a girl aged 2-10 years in good health. Recombination linked TRBV10-3 to TRBJ2-7, with TRBD2 matching 8 junction bases. Source material: blood. The sequenced DNA: TGTGCCATCGCCGTAGCGCGGGAGGCGTACGAGCAGTACTTC. Translated, it reads CAIAVAREAYEQYF.